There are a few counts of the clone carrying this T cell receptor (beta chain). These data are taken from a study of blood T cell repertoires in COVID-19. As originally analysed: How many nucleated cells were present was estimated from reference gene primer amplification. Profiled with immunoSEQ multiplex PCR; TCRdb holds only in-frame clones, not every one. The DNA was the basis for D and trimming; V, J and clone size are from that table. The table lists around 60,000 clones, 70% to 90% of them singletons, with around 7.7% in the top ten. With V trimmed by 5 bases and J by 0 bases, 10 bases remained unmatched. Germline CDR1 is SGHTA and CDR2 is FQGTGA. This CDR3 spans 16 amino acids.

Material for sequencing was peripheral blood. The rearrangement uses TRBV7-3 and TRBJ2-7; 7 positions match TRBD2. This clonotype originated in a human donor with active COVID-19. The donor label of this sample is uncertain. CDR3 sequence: CASSPERSGASYEQYF. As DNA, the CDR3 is TGTGCCAGCAGCCCCGAGCGCAGCGGGGCCTCCTACGAGCAGTACTTC.